The 14 T cell receptor beta chains reported below all come from one sample, sequenced in a study of T cells in Graves' hyperthyroidism and ophthalmopathy. RNA transcripts provided the source from which TCR beta CDR3 regions were amplified. Primed by the HTBI set, a first-round RT-PCR was run on the TCR CDR3. One entry per CDR3 protein results from TCRdb running MiXCR on the multiplex PCR reads. This sample has 500,000 to 650,000 distinct CDR3 sequences, with approximately 17% found just once. Sample: blood. Receptor source: a woman aged 18-29 years with Graves' ophthalmopathy.

There are a few counts of this clonotype. The V and J genes are TRBV19 and TRBJ1-3; no definite D call. V was cut by 1 base and J by 2 bases, with 9 bases left in between. Germline V gives CDR1 LNHDA, CDR2 SQIVND (reference sequence). This CDR3 is built from 15 residues. The CDR3 nucleotides are TGTGCCAGTAGTATAGCTGCGGGAACTGGAAACACCATATATTTT. Its protein product is CASSIAAGTGNTIYF. Full variable domain (missing parts from reference TRBV19 and TRBJ1-3): DGGITQSPKYLFRKEGQNVTLSCEQNLNHDAMYWYRQDPGQGLRLIYYSQIVNDFQKGDIAEGYSVSREKKESFPLTVTSAQKNPTAFYLCASSIAAGTGNTIYFGEGSWLTVV.

This clonotype has ten or more counts. The V call is TRBV30, the J call TRBJ1-1; tentatively, D is TRBD1 (5 bases). The CDR3 length is 14 residues. Germline CDR1 reads GTSNPN; CDR2 reads SVGIG (reference sequence). Trimming removed 1 base from V and 5 bases from J, with 14 bases in between. The chain's CDR3 is CAWSAGHTGTEAFF. As DNA, the CDR3 is TGTGCCTGGAGTGCAGGACACACTGGGACTGAAGCTTTCTTT. The variable domain in full, with the rest retrieved from reference TRBV30 and TRBJ1-1, is SQTIHQWPATLVQPVGSPLSLECTVEGTSNPNLYWYRQAAGRGLQLLFYSVGIGQISSEVPQNLSASRPQDRQFILSSKKLLLSDSGFYLCAWSAGHTGTEAFFGQGTRLTVV.

This clonotype was counted ten times or more. Written as DNA, the CDR3 is TGTGCCAGCAGACCATCGACTAGCGGGGGGAGGGAGACCCAGTACTTC. The encoded protein is CASRPSTSGGRETQYF. V is TRBV6-1 and J is TRBJ2-5; 13 nucleotides align to TRBD2. V lost 6 bases to trimming and J lost 5 bases; unmatched junction nucleotides: 9. The V gene's germline CDR1 is MNHNS and CDR2 SASEGT. CDR3 length equals 16 residues.

This clonotype was detected many times. The chain employs TRBV5-5 and TRBJ2-1; TRBD2 is a possible D gene (6 bases). The CDR3 runs to 15 residues. V lost 4 bases, J lost 0 bases, and 11 bases lay in between. Germline loops: CDR1 SGHKS, CDR2 YYEKEE (reference sequence). The CDR3 sequence: CASSDDGSSYNEQFF. CDR3 nucleotide sequence: TGTGCCAGCAGCGATGACGGGAGCTCCTACAATGAGCAGTTCTTC.

The chain recombines TRBV12-5 with TRBJ1-4; D not certain. Germline lookup yields CDR1 LGHNT and CDR2 FRNRAP. Trimming shortened V by 4 bases and J by 3 bases, and 12 bases separated the two germline ends. The CDR3 sequence is 15 residues long. The CDR3 here is CASGSPLGSNEKLFF. In DNA, the CDR3 is TGTGCTAGTGGTTCCCCCCTGGGGTCTAATGAAAAACTGTTTTTT.

Only a few counts were recorded for this clonotype. The gene calls are TRBV28 and TRBJ2-5; 7 bases are a match to TRBD1. Germline CDR1 and CDR2: MDHEN and SYDVKM. V was clipped by 6 bases and J by 5 bases; unmatched bases: 18. This CDR3 contains 17 residues. CDR3 in amino acids: CASSARYRGRPKETQYF. The CDR3, as DNA: TGTGCCAGCAGCGCCCGATACAGGGGCCGCCCCAAGGAGACCCAGTACTTC.

The rearrangement links TRBV14 to TRBJ1-4; no clear D. The CDR3 spans 15 residues. Trimming left V 3 bases short and J 3 bases short, with 11 bases between. From germline, CDR1 is SGHDN and CDR2 FVKESK. The CDR3 loop is CASSQTIAANEKLFF. CDR3 DNA sequence: TGTGCCAGCAGCCAGACGATTGCAGCTAATGAAAAACTGTTTTTT.

On this clonotype: At one of its ends the junction is not consistent with the germline gene, which may arise from a read error. J is TRBJ2-7 and V is TRBV5-1; D call uncertain. This CDR3 is built from 16 residues. Germline V gene lookup returns CDR1 SGHRS and CDR2 YFSETQ. CDR3 in amino acids: CASGLDGFGSSYEQYF. CDR3 bases: TGCGCCAGCGGCTTGGACGGGTTCGGTAGCTCCTACGAGCAGTACTTC.

This clonotype was counted at least ten times. V is TRBV28 and J is TRBJ2-7; D possibly matches TRBD1 or TRBD2 (6 bases each). The CDR3 spans 16 residues. The ends were cut back, 6 bases at V and 3 bases at J, with 21 bases in the middle. Germline values: CDR1 MDHEN, CDR2 SYDVKM. CDR3 residues: CASSPLGGRLDYEQYF. The CDR3, as DNA: TGTGCCAGCAGCCCTTTGGGGGGCCGCCTCGACTACGAGCAGTACTTC.

This clonotype was seen many times. This rearrangement joins TRBV20-1 to TRBJ2-5, with 7 bases aligning to TRBD2. Germline V gene sequence: CDR1 DFQATT, CDR2 SNEGSKA (reference sequence). The CDR3 is 15 amino acids. V lost 1 base to trimming and J lost 4 bases; unmatched junction nucleotides: 9. CDR3: CSARAPPGGGETQYF. CDR3 coding DNA: TGCAGTGCTAGAGCCCCGCCGGGGGGAGGAGAGACCCAGTACTTC.

A note on this clonotype: Since a much larger clone is just one base distant, this may be a read error. The rearrangement links TRBV7-9 to TRBJ2-3; D is ambiguous. Germline V gene data show CDR1 as SEHNR and CDR2 as FQNEAQ (reference sequence). The CDR3 is 16 residues long. The ends were cut back, 5 bases at V and 3 bases at J, with 18 bases in the middle. CDR3 coding DNA: TGTGCCAGCAGCGAGACGGAGAGCGAGGCGACAGATACGCAGTATTTT. As protein: CASSETESEATDTQYF.

The V and J genes are TRBV5-6 and TRBJ1-1, with TRBD1 as a possible D gene (6 bases). From germline, CDR1 is SGHDT and CDR2 YYEEEE. The CDR3 is 14 amino acids. V gave up 4 bases and J gave up 2 bases, with 12 bases separating them. DNA for the CDR3: TGTGCCAGCAGCCCGGACAGTCGAAACACTGAAGCTTTCTTT. Its translation: CASSPDSRNTEAFF.

The rearrangement links TRBV2 to TRBJ1-1; no firm D call. Germline V lookup: CDR1 SNHLY, CDR2 FYNNEI. V lost 2 bases to trimming and J lost 1 base, with 5 bases between them. The CDR3 runs 13 residues. CDR3 amino acids: CASSEIGNTEAFF. The CDR3 nucleotides are TGTGCCAGCAGTGAAATAGGGAACACTGAAGCTTTCTTT.

This clonotype was observed many times. The V and J genes are TRBV10-3 and TRBJ1-1, with 8 nucleotides matching TRBD1. Germline loops: CDR1 ENHRY, CDR2 SYGVKD. The CDR3 has 13 residues. Germline trimming cut 6 bases from V and 7 bases from J; bases unmatched to any gene: 7. CDR3 coding DNA: TGTGCCATCAGGACAGGGGTGGGGGATGAAGCTTTCTTT. Translated: CAIRTGVGDEAFF.